Listed below are T cell receptor beta chains from one sample, sequenced in a study of blood T cell repertoires in COVID-19. Libraries were prepared by immunoSEQ multiplex PCR; TCRdb keeps only in-frame clonotypes and omits some of them. Among about 75,000 clones, more than 70% were seen once, and the ten largest hold about 21%. What was sequenced was peripheral blood. The receptor set was obtained from a human donor in a cohort sampled during active COVID-19. CDR3s include the opening cysteine and the closing phenylalanine or tryptophan. The D gene is left open where the match is weak. Some rows mark clone size as missing; the rest say once, few, many or name a class of expanded clone.

d_call j_call v_call clone_size cdr3_nt cdr3_aa
TRBD1 TRBJ1-2 TRBV18 - TGTGCCAGCTCACCACCGACGGACAGGGGCTATGGCTACACCTTC CASSPPTDRGYGYTF
TRBD2 TRBJ2-1 TRBV9 - TGTGCCAGCAGCGTCAACGGGGGGTCCTACAATGAGCAGTTCTTC CASSVNGGSYNEQFF
- TRBJ1-3 TRBV19 few TGTGCCAGTACAGGTGACACAATCTCTGGAAACACCATATATTTT CASTGDTISGNTIYF
TRBD2 TRBJ2-1 TRBV4-3 once TGCGCCAGCAGCCAAGATCGTAGCGGGGGTTCATACAATGAGCAGTTCTTC CASSQDRSGGSYNEQFF
TRBD2 TRBJ2-3 TRBV5-1 once TGCGCCAGCAGCTTGGGGGCGGGGGGGCCAGATACGCAGTATTTT CASSLGAGGPDTQYF
- TRBJ2-5 TRBV5-1 - TGCGCCAGCAGCTCGGGGTGGGGCCAAGAGACCCAGTACTTC CASSSGWGQETQYF
TRBD1 TRBJ2-5 TRBV15 - TGTGCCACCAGCAGAGCGGGACAGCACCAAGAGACCCAGTACTTC CATSRAGQHQETQYF
- TRBJ2-1 TRBV5-1 - TGCGCCAGCAGCTTACTTCCCTCCGGTTCATACAATGAGCAGTTCTTC CASSLLPSGSYNEQFF
TRBD2 TRBJ2-1 TRBV5-4 once TGTGCCAGCAGCTCGGGGACTAGCGGGGGTGGGGATGAGCAGTTCTTC CASSSGTSGGGDEQFF
TRBD2 TRBJ2-3 TRBV3-1/TRBV3-2 - TGTGCCAGCAGTCAAGATTGGGCTAGCGGGGGGCAAGATACGCAGTATTTT CASSQDWASGGQDTQYF
- TRBJ1-2 TRBV5-3 - TGTGCCAGAAGCTCAAAGCCCACGCCGGGACAATATGGCTACACCTTC CARSSKPTPGQYGYTF
- TRBJ1-2 TRBV6-5 once TGTGCCAGCAGTACTACGGGACGGACAGCCTATGGCTACACCTTC CASSTTGRTAYGYTF
- TRBJ2-5 TRBV28 - TGTGCCAGCAGCCCCAGGATGGGCCAGTACTTC CASSPRMGQYF
TRBD1 TRBJ1-2 TRBV5-6 - TGTGCCAGCAGCTGGGAGGACAGGGACAACTATGGCTACACCTTC CASSWEDRDNYGYTF
- TRBJ1-2 TRBV18 few TGTGCCAGCCGAACCGGTCCACAGGACTATGGCTACACCTTC CASRTGPQDYGYTF
- TRBJ2-7 TRBV2 - TGTGCCAGCAGTGAGCGGGGTTACGAGCAGTACTTC CASSERGYEQYF
TRBD1 TRBJ1-2 TRBV18 - TGTGCCAGCTCACCCAACAGGGGGGATATCTATGGCTACACCTTC CASSPNRGDIYGYTF
- TRBJ2-5 TRBV2 - TGTGCCAGCACCCGGGGGTTAGCGATTGAGACCCAGTACTTC CASTRGLAIETQYF
- TRBJ1-2 TRBV14 - TGTGCCAGCAGCCAAGATTTCCGGGGCTATGGCTACACCTTC CASSQDFRGYGYTF
- TRBJ1-5 TRBV19 - TGTGCCAGTAGTATGGGCCGGGGTGTCAATCAGCCCCAGCATTTT CASSMGRGVNQPQHF
- TRBJ2-1 TRBV19 - TGTGCCAGTAGTACGACACTGGGCTCCTACAATGAGCAGTTCTTC CASSTTLGSYNEQFF
TRBD1 TRBJ1-4 TRBV4-1 - TGCGCCAGCAGCCAACCGGACAGGGTTGGGGAAAAACTGTTTTTT CASSQPDRVGEKLFF
- TRBJ2-2 TRBV19 - TGTGCCAGTAGTATGTCGCACTCGAACACCGGGGAGCTGTTTTTT CASSMSHSNTGELFF
- TRBJ1-1 TRBV5-1 - TGCGCCAGCAGCTCGGGGGGCATGAACACTGAAGCTTTCTTT CASSSGGMNTEAFF
- TRBJ2-3 TRBV5-5 - TGTGCCAGCAGCTCCCTCAGCGGCTTCACAGATACGCAGTATTTT CASSSLSGFTDTQYF
TRBD1 TRBJ1-6 TRBV12-5 - TGTGCTAGTGCTCTTTCGAGACAGGGATGGAATTCACCCCTCCACTTT CASALSRQGWNSPLHF
TRBD2 TRBJ2-1 TRBV28 - TGTGCCAGCAGTTTACTTTCGCCAGCGGGAGGGCTAGGTGAGCAGTTCTTC CASSLLSPAGGLGEQFF
TRBD2 TRBJ2-1 TRBV2 - TGTGCCAGCAGTGAAGCGCGGGGGAGCTCCTACAATGAGCAGTTCTTC CASSEARGSSYNEQFF
- TRBJ2-5 TRBV7-2 - TGTGCCAGCAGCTTAAGATACACCCAAGAGACCCAGTACTTC CASSLRYTQETQYF
TRBD1 TRBJ1-6 TRBV2 once TGTGCCAGCAGTGGACAGGGGGCGGAAAATAATTCACCCCTCCACTTT CASSGQGAENNSPLHF
TRBD1 TRBJ1-2 TRBV18 - TGTGCCAGCTCACCTGGACAGGGGACGGCCTATGGCTACACCTTC CASSPGQGTAYGYTF
- TRBJ1-6 TRBV15 - TGTGCCACCAAAGAGGCCGACTATAATTCACCCCTCCACTTT CATKEADYNSPLHF
TRBD1 TRBJ1-5 TRBV19 - TGTGCCAGTAGTACCCTACAGGGGTTCGGGAATCAGCCCCAGCATTTT CASSTLQGFGNQPQHF
- TRBJ1-2 TRBV7-2 - TGTGCCAGCAGCTTAGCGGTCAGGGAGGCGGGCTACACCTTC CASSLAVREAGYTF
- TRBJ2-5 TRBV5-1 - TGCGCCAGCAGCTTAAGGGGCTTTGGTGGGGAGACCCAGTACTTC CASSLRGFGGETQYF
TRBD1 TRBJ2-1 TRBV20-1 once TGCAGTGCTAGTCCCGGGACAGCCTACAATGAGCAGTTCTTC CSASPGTAYNEQFF
TRBD2 TRBJ2-3 TRBV5-4 - TGTGCCAGCAGCATTCTAGCGGGGGGGCGGCCAGATACGCAGTATTTT CASSILAGGRPDTQYF
- TRBJ2-2 TRBV3-1/TRBV3-2 once TGTGCCAGCAGCCAAGGGGCTGCGGGCCACACCGGGGAGCTGTTTTTT CASSQGAAGHTGELFF
TRBD2 TRBJ2-2 TRBV4-1 - TGCGCCAGCAGCCCACTAGCGGGGCAGCTCTACGGGGAGCTGTTTTTT CASSPLAGQLYGELFF
- TRBJ1-2 TRBV12-2 - TGTGCAAGTCGCCATCGGGACAGACGCTATGGCTACACCTTC CASRHRDRRYGYTF
- TRBJ1-1 TRBV5-6 - TGTGCCAGCAGCTTGGCAGCGGGGTGGGGCACTGAAGCTTTCTTT CASSLAAGWGTEAFF
TRBD2 TRBJ2-1 TRBV2 few TGTGCCAGCAGTCCCCCGGGACTAGCGGTATACAATGAGCAGTTCTTC CASSPPGLAVYNEQFF
- TRBJ1-5 TRBV6-1 few TGTGCCAGCAGTGAAGTAAACAGGCATTACTATAGCAATCAGCCCCAGCATTTT CASSEVNRHYYSNQPQHF
- TRBJ1-5 TRBV7-9 few TGTGCCAGCAGCTTAAGTAGCGGCAATCAGCCCCAGCATTTT CASSLSSGNQPQHF
- TRBJ2-7 TRBV5-1 - TGCGCCAGCAGCTTGGCCGGGATAGACGGCTACGAGCAGTACTTC CASSLAGIDGYEQYF
- TRBJ2-2 TRBV19 - TGTGCCAGTAGTATAGTTTCTGGGTATAGAGGACAGTTTTTT CASSIVSGYRGQFF
- TRBJ2-2 TRBV5-1 - TGCGCCAGCAGCTTGCGGGAATTGGCGAACACCGGGGAGCTGTTTTTT CASSLRELANTGELFF
TRBD1 TRBJ2-7 TRBV5-1 - TGCGCCAGCAGCTCGGGACAGGGGGCCTACGAGCAGTACTTC CASSSGQGAYEQYF
TRBD1 TRBJ1-1 TRBV15 - TGTGCCGCGGGACAGGGTAACATGAACACTGAAGCTTTCTTT CAAGQGNMNTEAFF
TRBD2 TRBJ2-2 TRBV5-1 - TGCGCCAGCGGACCCTCAACTAGCGACCCTACAAAGCTGTTTTTT CASGPSTSDPTKLFF
TRBD2 TRBJ2-3 TRBV5-4 - TGTGCCAGCAGCTTGAGGCGGGGGAGCACAGATACGCAGTATTTT CASSLRRGSTDTQYF
- TRBJ2-5 TRBV5-1 - TGCGCCAGCAGCTTTCGAACAGGGGAGACCCAGTACTTC CASSFRTGETQYF
- TRBJ2-7 TRBV19 - TGTGCCAGTAGGTCCAACTCCTACGAGCAGTACTTC CASRSNSYEQYF
- TRBJ2-2 TRBV3-1/TRBV3-2 - TGTGCCAGCAGCCGTAGGGGCGCCGGGGAGCTGTTTTTT CASSRRGAGELFF
- TRBJ2-2 TRBV5-6 - TGTGCCAGCGCCGCCCGGGGGGCGGATTCCGGGGAGCTGTTTTTT CASAARGADSGELFF
TRBD2 TRBJ2-2 TRBV5-6 - TGTGCCAGCAGCCCACGACTAGCGGGGCATAACACCGGGGAGCTGTTTTTT CASSPRLAGHNTGELFF
TRBD2 TRBJ2-7 TRBV29-1 few TGCAGCGTGGCACTAGCGGACATAACCTACGAGCAGTACTTC CSVALADITYEQYF
- TRBJ2-3 TRBV27 - TGTGCCAGCAGGACTACCGGGACTTCCACGCAGTATTTT CASRTTGTSTQYF